Listed below are T cell receptor beta chains from one sample, sequenced in a study of post-analysis software for immune sequencing data. Each CDR3 protein gets one entry after TCRdb re-called the PCR reads with MiXCR. The profile covers roughly 800,000 distinct CDR3 sequences, with roughly 29% appearing a single time and roughly 0.53% taken by the ten largest. The specimen was blood. Receptors originate from a girl aged 5 to 17 with multiple sclerosis. Each CDR3 is given with its conserved first and last residue. The D gene is left open where the match is weak. Some rows mark clone size as missing; the rest say once, few, many or name a class of expanded clone.

clone size: -; J gene: TRBJ1-4; D gene: -; V gene: TRBV6-6; CDR3 protein: CASRPPGIANEKLFF; CDR3 DNA: TGTGCCAGCAGGCCACCAGGGATAGCGAATGAAAAACTGTTTTTT
clone size: -; J gene: TRBJ1-2; D gene: -; V gene: TRBV3-1; CDR3 protein: CASSQNARNYGYTF; CDR3 DNA: TGTGCCAGCAGCCAAAACGCGAGAAACTATGGCTACACCTTC
clone size: few; J gene: TRBJ1-2; D gene: -; V gene: TRBV4-1; CDR3 protein: CASSQLGANYGYTF; CDR3 DNA: TGCGCCAGCAGCCAACTGGGGGCTAACTATGGCTACACCTTC
clone size: -; J gene: TRBJ2-7; D gene: -; V gene: TRBV28; CDR3 protein: CASSFDRRHSYEQYF; CDR3 DNA: TGTGCCAGCAGTTTCGACAGGCGCCACTCCTACGAGCAGTACTTC
clone size: -; J gene: TRBJ2-7; D gene: -; V gene: TRBV29-1; CDR3 protein: CSVLGGDSGNERYF; CDR3 DNA: TGCAGCGTACTAGGCGGCGACAGTGGCAACGAGCGGTACTTC
clone size: many; J gene: TRBJ1-2; D gene: -; V gene: TRBV27; CDR3 protein: CASSSLAGNYGYTF; CDR3 DNA: TGTGCCAGCAGTTCCCTTGCGGGTAACTATGGCTACACCTTC
clone size: -; J gene: TRBJ2-5; D gene: TRBD1; V gene: TRBV20-1; CDR3 protein: CSAVTGDQETQYF; CDR3 DNA: TGCAGTGCCGTCACAGGGGACCAAGAGACCCAGTACTTC
clone size: few; J gene: TRBJ1-2; D gene: TRBD1; V gene: TRBV25-1; CDR3 protein: CASRGTGAWGGYTF; CDR3 DNA: TGTGCCAGCAGGGGGACAGGTGCCTGGGGTGGCTACACCTTC
clone size: few; J gene: TRBJ2-1; D gene: TRBD2; V gene: TRBV20-1; CDR3 protein: CSARDPLGERDYNEQFF; CDR3 DNA: TGCAGTGCTAGAGATCCCCTTGGCGAGCGGGATTACAATGAGCAGTTCTTC
clone size: few; J gene: TRBJ1-1; D gene: TRBD1; V gene: TRBV6-5; CDR3 protein: CASSDRGSNTEAFF; CDR3 DNA: TGTGCCAGCAGCGACAGGGGGTCGAACACTGAAGCTTTCTTT
clone size: -; J gene: TRBJ2-1; D gene: -; V gene: TRBV7-9; CDR3 protein: CASSLGSGGRNEQFF; CDR3 DNA: TGTGCCAGCAGCTTAGGGTCAGGGGGGCGCAATGAGCAGTTCTTC
clone size: -; J gene: TRBJ2-1; D gene: -; V gene: TRBV11-1; CDR3 protein: CASSFSGTELYNEQFF; CDR3 DNA: TGTGCCAGCAGCTTTAGCGGGACAGAATTATACAATGAGCAGTTCTTC
clone size: few; J gene: TRBJ2-7; D gene: -; V gene: TRBV20-1; CDR3 protein: CSALRFGSIYEQYF; CDR3 DNA: TGCAGTGCTTTAAGGTTCGGCAGTATCTACGAGCAGTACTTC
clone size: -; J gene: TRBJ2-3; D gene: -; V gene: TRBV6-5; CDR3 protein: CASSYGRGVTDTQYF; CDR3 DNA: TGTGCCAGCAGTTACGGCAGGGGCGTCACAGATACGCAGTATTTT
clone size: few; J gene: TRBJ1-2; D gene: TRBD1; V gene: TRBV28; CDR3 protein: CATPGGAGEEGYTF; CDR3 DNA: TGTGCCACCCCAGGGGGCGCGGGAGAGGAAGGCTACACCTTC
clone size: -; J gene: TRBJ1-1; D gene: -; V gene: TRBV9; CDR3 protein: CASSTGWNTEAFF; CDR3 DNA: TGTGCCAGCAGTACAGGGTGGAACACTGAAGCTTTCTTT